This TCR beta chain is drawn from a study of beta chain features in type 1 diabetes. This clone was recorded a few times. Looked up from germline, CDR1 is SNHLY and CDR2 is FYNNEI. Trimming pared 5 bases from V and 3 bases from J, leaving 5 bases between. The CDR3 is 11 residues long. Naive, central memory, regulatory and stem cell-like memory cells within the CD4+ compartment were sorted using CD45RO/CCR7/CD25/CD127/CD95/CD27. The whole isolated RNA underwent reverse transcription, so sequencing captured expressed TCRB transcripts. Sequencing of naive, central memory and regulatory T cell samples gave an average of around 3.5 million reads. Clones were sequenced by immunoSEQ multiplex PCR, and TCRdb holds only the in-frame ones, with some missing. Among roughly 310,000 clones listed, 11% were seen once.

The chain links TRBV2 to TRBJ2-7, with unresolved D. The sample comprised naive CD4+ T cells from blood. The sequence came from a woman aged 25 to 39 in good health. This CDR3 reads CASSPSYEQYF. CDR3 DNA: TGTGCCAGCAGTCCTAGCTACGAGCAGTACTTC.